Below, one TCR beta chain is given with its context. The time point: pretreatment peripheral blood. Patients each gave 1 to 8 samples, pretreatment and on-treatment. What went into each PCR as a spike was synthetic TCR analog templates. The assay was immunoSEQ multiplex PCR, and TCRdb's table has in-frame clones only and misses some. The repertoire holds just under 40,000 clones, with just over 90% as singletons. This sample is drawn from a study of PD-L1 blockade in urothelial cancer. Background on the study: When patients started atezolizumab at some point between 2013 and 2014, it was given at 1,200 mg intravenously every 3 weeks. Analyses used blood from 3 weeks (second dose) and 6 weeks after treatment start.

This CDR3 contains 13 residues. CDR1 and CDR2 from the germline V gene are MNHEY and SMNVEV (reference sequence). V shed 6 bases, J shed 2 bases, and the junction held 3 bases outside the gene matches. The chain has TRBV27 and TRBJ2-7, with 8 positions matching TRBD1. The sample consisted of PBMCs, taken around atezolizumab (anti-PD-L1) treatment. The receptor's source is a woman in her sixties with urothelial cancer. CDR3 sequence reads: CASSWTGTYEQYF. Written as DNA, the CDR3 is TGTGCCAGCAGCTGGACAGGGACCTACGAGCAGTACTTC.